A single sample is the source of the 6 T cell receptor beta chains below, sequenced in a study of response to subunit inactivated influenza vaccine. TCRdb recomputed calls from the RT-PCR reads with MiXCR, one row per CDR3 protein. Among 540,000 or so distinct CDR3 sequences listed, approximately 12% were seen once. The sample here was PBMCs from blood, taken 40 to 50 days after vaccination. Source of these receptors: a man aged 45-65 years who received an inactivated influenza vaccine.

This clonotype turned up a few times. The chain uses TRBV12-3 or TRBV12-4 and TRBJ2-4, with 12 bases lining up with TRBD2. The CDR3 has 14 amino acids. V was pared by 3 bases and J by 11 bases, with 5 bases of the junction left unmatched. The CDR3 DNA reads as TGTGCCAGCAGTTTGGCACTAGCGGGAGGATTTCAGTACTTC. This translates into CASSLALAGGFQYF.

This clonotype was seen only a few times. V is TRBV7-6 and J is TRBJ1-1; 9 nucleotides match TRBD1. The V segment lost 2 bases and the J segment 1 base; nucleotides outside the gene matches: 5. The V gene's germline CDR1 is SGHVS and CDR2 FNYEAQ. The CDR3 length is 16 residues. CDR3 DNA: TGTGCCAGCAGCTTAAACAGGGGGCAGGGGAACACTGAAGCTTTCTTT. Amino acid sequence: CASSLNRGQGNTEAFF.

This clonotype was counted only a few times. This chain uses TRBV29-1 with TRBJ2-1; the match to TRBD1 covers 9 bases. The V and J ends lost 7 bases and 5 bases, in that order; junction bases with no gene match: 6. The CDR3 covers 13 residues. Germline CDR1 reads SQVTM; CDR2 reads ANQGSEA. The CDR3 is CSATRDRDNEQFF. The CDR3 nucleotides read TGCAGCGCTACCCGGGACAGGGACAATGAGCAGTTCTTC.

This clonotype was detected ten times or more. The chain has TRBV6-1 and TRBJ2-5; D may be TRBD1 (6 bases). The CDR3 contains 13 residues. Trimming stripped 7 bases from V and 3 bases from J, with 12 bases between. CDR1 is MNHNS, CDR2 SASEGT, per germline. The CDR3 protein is CASTGRGKETQYF. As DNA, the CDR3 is TGTGCCAGCACGGGCAGGGGCAAAGAGACCCAGTACTTC.

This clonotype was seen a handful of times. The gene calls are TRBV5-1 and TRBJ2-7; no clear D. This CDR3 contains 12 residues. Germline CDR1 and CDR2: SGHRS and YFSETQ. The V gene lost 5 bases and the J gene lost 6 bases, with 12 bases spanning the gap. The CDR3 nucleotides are TGCGCCAGCAGGGGAAATGGGGTCGAGCAGTACTTC. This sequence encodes CASRGNGVEQYF.

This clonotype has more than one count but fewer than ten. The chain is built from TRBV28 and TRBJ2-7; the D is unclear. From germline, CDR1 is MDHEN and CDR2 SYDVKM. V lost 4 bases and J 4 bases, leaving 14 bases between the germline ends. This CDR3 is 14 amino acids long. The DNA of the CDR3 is TGTGCCAGCAGTTCAGGCAGTCTTAGGTACGAGCAGTACTTC. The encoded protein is CASSSGSLRYEQYF. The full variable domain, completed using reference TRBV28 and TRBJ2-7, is DVKVTQSSRYLVKRTGEKVFLECVQDMDHENMFWYRQDPGLGLRLIYFSYDVKMKEKGDIPEGYSVSREKKERFSLILESASTNQTSMYLCASSSGSLRYEQYFGPGTRLTVT.